The 20 T cell receptor beta chains in this list originate from one sample, sequenced in a study of T cells in tumors after PD-1 blockade. Sequencing used immunoSEQ multiplex PCR; TCRdb keeps in-frame clones, though not all of them. Of about 10,000 clones listed, more than 65% were seen once; the top ten hold around 12%. The sample here was tumor tissue, taken after anti-PD-1 treatment. These receptors were taken from a human donor with basal cell carcinoma.

The chain joins TRBV7-2 to TRBJ1-4; D call uncertain. Germline-derived CDR1 and CDR2 are SGHTA and FQGNSA. The CDR3 covers 15 residues. V was trimmed by 5 bases and J by 0 bases, leaving 10 bases between them. The CDR3: CASSTRQATNEKLFF. CDR3 DNA sequence: TGTGCCAGCAGCACACGACAAGCAACTAATGAAAAACTGTTTTTT.

This clone was seen just once. This chain links TRBV7-3 with TRBJ1-2; unclear D gene. The V end was cut by 2 bases, the J end by 4 bases, with 14 bases between. This CDR3 spans 15 amino acids. CDR1 is SGHTA and CDR2 is FQGTGA in the germline V gene. CDR3 residues: CASSLYSGHPYGYTF. Here the CDR3 DNA reads TGTGCCAGCAGCTTATATAGCGGCCACCCCTATGGCTACACCTTC.

The chain couples TRBV19 to TRBJ1-4; weak D call: TRBD1 (6 bases). CDR3 size: 17 residues. V lost 6 bases and J lost 0, with 17 bases in between. Looked up from germline, CDR1 is LNHDA and CDR2 is SQIVND (reference sequence). DNA of the CDR3: TGTGCCAGTAGCTACGGACAGCCACATTCAACTAATGAAAAACTGTTTTTT. Its protein is CASSYGQPHSTNEKLFF.

This clone appeared a few times. This chain connects TRBV5-1 to TRBJ2-7; D gene uncertain. The CDR3 is made up of 14 amino acids. V dropped 0 bases and J dropped 0 bases, with 7 bases sitting between them. CDR1 and CDR2 (germline): SGHRS, YFSETQ. CDR3 protein: CASSLDPVSYEQYF. The CDR3 nucleotides are TGCGCCAGCAGCTTGGACCCGGTCTCCTACGAGCAGTACTTC.

J is TRBJ2-7 and V is TRBV4-1; 10 bases match TRBD2. CDR1 is MGHRA and CDR2 is YSYEKL in the germline V gene. The CDR3 has 17 amino acids. V lost 5 bases to trimming and J lost 2 bases; unmatched junction nucleotides: 12. CDR3 in amino acids: CASSSRPTSGETYEQYF. In DNA, the CDR3 is TGCGCCAGCAGCTCGCGCCCCACTAGCGGGGAGACCTACGAGCAGTACTTC.

In its sample, this clone was seen a few times. This chain links TRBV7-2 with TRBJ1-1; D is ambiguous. Per the germline V gene, CDR1 is SGHTA and CDR2 is FQGNSA. The ends were cut back, 1 base at V and 3 bases at J, with 9 bases in the middle. The CDR3 loop spans 14 amino acids. The CDR3 sequence: CASSLGGYDTEAFF. DNA of the CDR3: TGTGCCAGCAGCTTAGGGGGTTACGACACTGAAGCTTTCTTT.

This clone occurred once. This chain joins TRBV9 and TRBJ2-4; D possibly corresponds to TRBD2 (6 bases). CDR1 is SGDLS and CDR2 is YYNGEE in the germline V gene. This CDR3 has 14 residues. V lost 3 bases to trimming and J lost 7 bases, with 14 bases between them. The DNA of the CDR3 is TGTGCCAGCAGCGCGGGGGTGGGGAGGAACATTCAGTACTTC. Translating gives CASSAGVGRNIQYF.

This clone was picked up a small number of times. V and J are TRBV5-6 and TRBJ1-2; D ambiguous. V lost 0 bases and J 8 bases, leaving 11 bases between the germline ends. Per the germline V gene, CDR1 is SGHDT and CDR2 is YYEEEE. The CDR3 totals 13 residues. CDR3: CASSLDPSVGYTF. In DNA form, the CDR3 reads TGTGCCAGCAGCTTGGACCCCAGTGTCGGCTACACCTTC.

In its sample, this clone was seen a few times. The chain is built from TRBV24-1 and TRBJ2-5; TRBD2 matches at 11 bases. Unmatched junction bases numbered 4, after V lost 1 base and J lost 4 bases. The CDR3 runs 16 residues. Germline CDR1 KGHDR, CDR2 SFDVKD. The CDR3 DNA follows: TGTGCCACCAGTGATTTAGTAGCGGGAGGGGGAGAGACCCAGTACTTC. This translates into CATSDLVAGGGETQYF.

About this clone: The same CDR3 can be traced to other DNA sequences in this sample. The J gene is TRBJ2-7, the V gene TRBV15; D uncertain. Between the trimmed V and J ends, which lost 2 bases and 3 bases, there was a span of 8 bases. In germline, CDR1 is LNHNV, CDR2 YYDKDF (reference sequence). CDR3 size: 13 residues. The CDR3: CATSRSVGYEQYF. CDR3 coding DNA: TGTGCCACCAGCAGATCCGTTGGCTACGAGCAGTACTTC.

The chain has TRBV18 and TRBJ1-2; D not resolved. There are 14 residues in the CDR3. The V end was cut by 5 bases, the J end by 0 bases, with 10 bases between. The V gene's germline CDR1 is KGHSH and CDR2 LQKENI. The DNA for the CDR3 is TGTGCCAGCTCATCGGACGGAGCTAACTATGGCTACACCTTC. Encoded protein: CASSSDGANYGYTF.

The DNA for the CDR3 is TGCGCCAGCAGCTGGACTAGCGGGAGTCCGAACACCGGGGAGCTGTTTTTT. Amino acids: CASSWTSGSPNTGELFF. The chain is built from TRBV5-1 and TRBJ2-2, with TRBD2 matching 13 bases. Germline-derived CDR1 and CDR2 are SGHRS and YFSETQ. The CDR3 is made up of 17 amino acids. Germline trimming cut 3 bases from V and 0 bases from J; bases unmatched to any gene: 2.

The CDR3, as DNA: TGTGCCAGCAGGCCGGGACAGGGCCGACATAGCTCCTACGAGCAGTACTTC. Translation: CASRPGQGRHSSYEQYF. The rearrangement joins TRBV2 to TRBJ2-7; the match to TRBD1 covers 9 bases. The CDR3 loop spans 17 amino acids. From germline, CDR1 is SNHLY and CDR2 FYNNEI. V shed 6 bases, J shed 0 bases, and the junction held 12 bases outside the gene matches.

The rearrangement uses TRBV7-2 and TRBJ2-7, with TRBD1 as a possible D gene (5 bases). The V end was cut by 5 bases, the J end by 2 bases, with 16 bases between. CDR3 size: 15 residues. Germline V gene sequence: CDR1 SGHTA, CDR2 FQGNSA. The CDR3 DNA reads as TGTGCCAGCAGCCCAGTAGGAAGGGGCGCCTACGAGCAGTACTTC. Translated: CASSPVGRGAYEQYF.

The gene calls are TRBV5-1 and TRBJ1-1; 7 bases are shared with TRBD1. The V segment lost 0 bases and the J segment 2 bases; nucleotides outside the gene matches: 4. CDR1 SGHRS and CDR2 YFSETQ come from the germline V gene. The CDR3 is 15 residues long. The DNA of the CDR3 is TGCGCCAGCAGCTTGGCAGGGGGGGCCAACACTGAAGCTTTCTTT. Protein product: CASSLAGGANTEAFF.

The chain employs TRBV5-1 and TRBJ2-6; possible D gene TRBD2, 5 bases. This CDR3 is 18 amino acids long. Germline loops: CDR1 SGHRS, CDR2 YFSETQ. Trimming removed 4 bases at V and 0 bases at J, with 17 bases between. DNA of the CDR3: TGCGCCAGCAGCAAGGACTCCCCTGCCAGCTCTGGGGCCAACGTCCTGACTTTC. As protein: CASSKDSPASSGANVLTF.

The chain has TRBV28 and TRBJ1-2; tentatively, D is TRBD1 (5 bases). The CDR3 spans 15 residues. Trimming cost V 7 bases and J 4 bases, with 19 bases left between them. CDR1 and CDR2 from the germline V gene are MDHEN and SYDVKM. The CDR3 DNA follows: TGTGCCAGCAACAGGTCCCCCTCGAGTCGCTATGGCTACACCTTC. Translated: CASNRSPSSRYGYTF.

The gene calls are TRBV19 and TRBJ1-2; TRBD1 agrees at 7 bases. CDR1 and CDR2 (germline): LNHDA, SQIVND (reference sequence). The CDR3 loop spans 15 amino acids. Trimming removed 5 bases from V and 4 bases from J; junction bases left unmatched: 10. The CDR3 protein is CASSVGTEFPYGYTF. The CDR3 DNA is TGTGCCAGTAGTGTTGGGACAGAATTTCCCTATGGCTACACCTTC. The variable domain in full, completed from reference TRBV19 and TRBJ1-2, reads DGGITQSPKYLFRKEGQNVTLSCEQNLNHDAMYWYRQDPGQGLRLIYYSQIVNDFQKGDIAEGYSVSREKKESFPLTVTSAQKNPTAFYLCASSVGTEFPYGYTFGSGTRLTVV.

This chain links TRBV6-5 with TRBJ2-1, with 9 positions matching TRBD1. The V and J ends lost 6 bases and 2 bases, in that order; junction bases with no gene match: 5. The CDR3 loop spans 15 amino acids. The germline gives CDR1 MNHEY, CDR2 SVGAGI. The CDR3 DNA sequence: TGTGCCAGCAGGCCCCGACAGGGGGCCTACAATGAGCAGTTCTTC. Translating it yields CASRPRQGAYNEQFF.

This chain links TRBV7-8 with TRBJ2-1; no clear D. V was trimmed by 5 bases and J by 7 bases, leaving 12 bases between them. Germline values: CDR1 SGHVS, CDR2 FQNEAQ. This CDR3 has 13 amino acids. The CDR3 loop reads CASSTHLRNEQFF. The CDR3 nucleotides are TGTGCCAGCAGCACACATCTTAGAAATGAGCAGTTCTTC.